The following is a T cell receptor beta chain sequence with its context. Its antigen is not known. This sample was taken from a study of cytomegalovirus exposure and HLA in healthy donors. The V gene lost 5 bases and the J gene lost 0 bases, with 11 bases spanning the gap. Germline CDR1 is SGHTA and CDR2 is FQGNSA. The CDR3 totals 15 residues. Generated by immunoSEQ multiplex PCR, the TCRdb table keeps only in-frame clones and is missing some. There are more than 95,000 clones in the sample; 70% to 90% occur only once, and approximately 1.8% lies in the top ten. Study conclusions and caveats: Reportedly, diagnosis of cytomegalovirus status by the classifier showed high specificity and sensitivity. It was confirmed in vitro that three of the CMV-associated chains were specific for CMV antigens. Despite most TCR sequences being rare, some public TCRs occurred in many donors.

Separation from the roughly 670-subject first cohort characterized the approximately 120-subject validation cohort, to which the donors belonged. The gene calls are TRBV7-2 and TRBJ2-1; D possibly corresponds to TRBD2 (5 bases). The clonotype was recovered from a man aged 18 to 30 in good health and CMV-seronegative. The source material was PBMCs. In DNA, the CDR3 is TGTGCCAGCAGCCTGGACTGGAGCTCCTACAATGAGCAGTTCTTC. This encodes CASSLDWSSYNEQFF.